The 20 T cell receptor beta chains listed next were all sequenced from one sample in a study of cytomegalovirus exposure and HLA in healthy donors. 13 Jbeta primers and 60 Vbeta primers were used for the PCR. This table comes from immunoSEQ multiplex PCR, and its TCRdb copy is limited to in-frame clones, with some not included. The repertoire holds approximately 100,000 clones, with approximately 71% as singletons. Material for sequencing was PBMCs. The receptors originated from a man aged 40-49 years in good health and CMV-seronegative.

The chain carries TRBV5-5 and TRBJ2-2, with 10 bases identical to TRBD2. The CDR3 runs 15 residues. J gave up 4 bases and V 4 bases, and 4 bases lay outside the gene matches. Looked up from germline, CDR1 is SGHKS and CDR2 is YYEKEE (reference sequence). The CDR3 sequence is CASSKGLAFTGELFF. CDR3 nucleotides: TGTGCCAGCAGCAAGGGACTAGCGTTCACCGGGGAGCTGTTTTTT.

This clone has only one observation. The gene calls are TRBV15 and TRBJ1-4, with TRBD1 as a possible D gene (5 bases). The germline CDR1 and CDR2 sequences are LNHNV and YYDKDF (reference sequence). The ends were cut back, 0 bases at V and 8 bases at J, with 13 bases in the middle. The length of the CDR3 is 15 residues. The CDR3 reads CATSRDRAGNEKLFF. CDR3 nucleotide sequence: TGTGCCACCAGCAGAGATAGGGCAGGGAACGAAAAACTGTTTTTT.

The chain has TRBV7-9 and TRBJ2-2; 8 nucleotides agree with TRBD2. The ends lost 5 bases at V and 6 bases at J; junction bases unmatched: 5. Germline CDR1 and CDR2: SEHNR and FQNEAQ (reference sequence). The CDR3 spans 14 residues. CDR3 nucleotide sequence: TGTGCCAGCAGCCGGATCGGGGGGGCCGGGGAGCTGTTTTTT. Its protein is CASSRIGGAGELFF.

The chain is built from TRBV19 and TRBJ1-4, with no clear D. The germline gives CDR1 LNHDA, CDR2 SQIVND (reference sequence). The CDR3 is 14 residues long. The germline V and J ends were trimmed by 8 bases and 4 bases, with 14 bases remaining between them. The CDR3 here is CASREGGSNEKLFF. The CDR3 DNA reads TGTGCCAGTCGCGAGGGCGGGAGTAATGAAAAACTGTTTTTT.

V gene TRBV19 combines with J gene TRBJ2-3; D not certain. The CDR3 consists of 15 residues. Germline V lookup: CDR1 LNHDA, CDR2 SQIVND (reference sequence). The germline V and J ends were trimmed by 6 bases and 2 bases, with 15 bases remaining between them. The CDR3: CASRNGGLFTDTQYF. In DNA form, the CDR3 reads TGTGCCAGTAGGAACGGCGGTCTCTTCACAGATACGCAGTATTTT.

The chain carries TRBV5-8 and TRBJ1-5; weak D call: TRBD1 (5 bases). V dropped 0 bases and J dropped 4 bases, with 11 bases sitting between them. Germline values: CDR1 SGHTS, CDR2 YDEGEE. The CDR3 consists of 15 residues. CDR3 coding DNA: TGTGCCAGCAGCTTGGCCAGGGTGGGGAATCAGCCCCAGCATTTT. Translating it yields CASSLARVGNQPQHF.

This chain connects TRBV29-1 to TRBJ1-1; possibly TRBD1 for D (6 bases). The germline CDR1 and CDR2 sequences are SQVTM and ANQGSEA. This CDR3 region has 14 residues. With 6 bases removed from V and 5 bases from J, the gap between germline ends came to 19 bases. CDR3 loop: CSVSQAGAGTEAFF. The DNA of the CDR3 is TGCAGCGTCTCCCAAGCAGGGGCTGGAACTGAAGCTTTCTTT.

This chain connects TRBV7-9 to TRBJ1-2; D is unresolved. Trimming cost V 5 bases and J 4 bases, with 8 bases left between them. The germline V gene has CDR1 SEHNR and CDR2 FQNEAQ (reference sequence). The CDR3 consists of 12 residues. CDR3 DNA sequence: TGTGCCAGCAGCCGCGTAGCCTATGGCTACACCTTC. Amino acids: CASSRVAYGYTF.

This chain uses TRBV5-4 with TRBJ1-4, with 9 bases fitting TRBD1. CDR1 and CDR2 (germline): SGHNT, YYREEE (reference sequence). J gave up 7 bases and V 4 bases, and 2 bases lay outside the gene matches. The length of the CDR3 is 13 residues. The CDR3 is CASSPDRGEKLFF. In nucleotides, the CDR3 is TGTGCCAGCAGCCCGGACAGGGGTGAAAAACTGTTTTTT.

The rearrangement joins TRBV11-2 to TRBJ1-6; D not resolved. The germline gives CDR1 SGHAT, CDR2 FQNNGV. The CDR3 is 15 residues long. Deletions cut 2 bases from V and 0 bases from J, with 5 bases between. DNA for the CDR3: TGTGCCAGCAGCTTACAGGTCTCCTATAATTCACCCCTCCACTTT. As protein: CASSLQVSYNSPLHF.

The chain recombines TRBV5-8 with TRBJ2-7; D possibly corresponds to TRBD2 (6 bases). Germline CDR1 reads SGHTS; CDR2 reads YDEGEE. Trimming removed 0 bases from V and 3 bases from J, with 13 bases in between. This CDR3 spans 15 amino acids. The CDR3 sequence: CASSLGPAGIYEQYF. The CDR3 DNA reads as TGTGCCAGCAGCTTGGGACCCGCGGGGATCTACGAGCAGTACTTC.

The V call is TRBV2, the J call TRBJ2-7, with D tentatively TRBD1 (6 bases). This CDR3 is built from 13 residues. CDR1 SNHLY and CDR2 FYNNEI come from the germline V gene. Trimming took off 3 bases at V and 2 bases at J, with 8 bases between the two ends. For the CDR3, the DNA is TGTGCCAGCAGTGATCAGGGGACCTACGAGCAGTACTTC. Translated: CASSDQGTYEQYF.

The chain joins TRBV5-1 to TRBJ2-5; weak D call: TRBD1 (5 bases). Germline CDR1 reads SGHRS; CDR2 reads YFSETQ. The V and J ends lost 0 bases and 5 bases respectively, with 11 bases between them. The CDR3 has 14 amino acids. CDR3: CASSLEQAPETQYF. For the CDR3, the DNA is TGCGCCAGCAGCTTGGAACAGGCTCCGGAGACCCAGTACTTC.

The CDR3 bases are TGTGCCAGCAGCGCCTTCTACGAAGCTTTCTTT. It yields the protein CASSAFYEAFF. The J gene is TRBJ1-1, the V gene TRBV7-2; D is undetermined. V lost 5 bases, J lost 8 bases, and 9 bases lay in between. CDR3 length: 11 residues. Per germline, CDR1 SGHTA and CDR2 FQGNSA.

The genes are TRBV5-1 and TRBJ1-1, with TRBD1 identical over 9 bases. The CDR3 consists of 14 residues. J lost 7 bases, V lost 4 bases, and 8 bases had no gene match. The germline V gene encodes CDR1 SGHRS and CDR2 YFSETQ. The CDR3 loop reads CASSPGTGINEAFF. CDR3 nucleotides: TGCGCCAGCAGCCCCGGGACAGGGATTAATGAAGCTTTCTTT.

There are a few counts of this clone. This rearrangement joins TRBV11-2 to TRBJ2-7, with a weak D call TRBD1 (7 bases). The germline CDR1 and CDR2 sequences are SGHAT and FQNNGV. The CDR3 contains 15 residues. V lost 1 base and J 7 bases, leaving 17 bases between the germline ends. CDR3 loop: CASSLASGQTREQYF. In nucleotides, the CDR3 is TGTGCCAGCAGCTTAGCTTCGGGACAGACTAGGGAGCAGTACTTC.

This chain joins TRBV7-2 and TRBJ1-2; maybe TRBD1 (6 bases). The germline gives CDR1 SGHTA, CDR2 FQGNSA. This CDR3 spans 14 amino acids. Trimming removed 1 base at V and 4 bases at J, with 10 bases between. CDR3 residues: CASSLELGGYGYTF. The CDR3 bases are TGTGCCAGCAGCTTAGAGTTAGGGGGCTATGGCTACACCTTC.

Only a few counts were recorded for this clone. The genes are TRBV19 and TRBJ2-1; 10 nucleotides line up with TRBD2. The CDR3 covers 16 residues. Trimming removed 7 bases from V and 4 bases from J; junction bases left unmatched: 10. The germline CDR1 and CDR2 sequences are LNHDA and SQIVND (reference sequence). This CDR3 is CASIDISGGLYNEQFF. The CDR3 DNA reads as TGTGCCAGTATCGACATTAGCGGGGGGCTTTACAATGAGCAGTTCTTC.

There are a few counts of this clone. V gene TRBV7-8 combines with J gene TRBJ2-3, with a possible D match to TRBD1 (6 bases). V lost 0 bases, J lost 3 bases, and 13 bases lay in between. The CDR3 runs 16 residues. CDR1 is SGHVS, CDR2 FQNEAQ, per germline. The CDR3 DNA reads TGTGCCAGCAGCTTAGCGGGGGCGCTGATTACAGATACGCAGTATTTT. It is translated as CASSLAGALITDTQYF.

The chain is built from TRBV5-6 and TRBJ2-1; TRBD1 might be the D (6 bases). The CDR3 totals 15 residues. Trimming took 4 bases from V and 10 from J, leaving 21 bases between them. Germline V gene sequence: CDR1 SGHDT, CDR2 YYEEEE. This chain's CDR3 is CASSVVPGEVLEQFF. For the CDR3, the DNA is TGTGCCAGCAGCGTAGTTCCAGGGGAAGTGTTGGAGCAGTTCTTC.